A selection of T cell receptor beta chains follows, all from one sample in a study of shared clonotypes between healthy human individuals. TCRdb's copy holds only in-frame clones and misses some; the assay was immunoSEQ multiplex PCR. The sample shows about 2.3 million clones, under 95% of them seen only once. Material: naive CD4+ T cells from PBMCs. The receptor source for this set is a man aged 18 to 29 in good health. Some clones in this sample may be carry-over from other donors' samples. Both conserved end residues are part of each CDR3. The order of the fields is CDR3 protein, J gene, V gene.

CSALNVSTQYF,TRBJ2-5,TRBV20-1
CASKAGTAYGYTF,TRBJ1-2,TRBV6-5
CASSLAGEAFF,TRBJ1-1,TRBV11-2
CASSLQGIEYQPQHF,TRBJ1-5,TRBV7-2
CASSVEGGETGELFF,TRBJ2-2,TRBV9
CASNSGQGVNTEAFF,TRBJ1-1,TRBV14
CASSLPRTGPLNYGYTF,TRBJ1-2,TRBV28
CASSLLAGGPGELFF,TRBJ2-2,TRBV11-3
CASSPGGVGNTEAFF,TRBJ1-1,TRBV18
CASSSADRSGLDEQYF,TRBJ2-7,TRBV7-9
CASSLVGRGNEQFF,TRBJ2-1,TRBV5-1
CASSLVGTSGYNEQFF,TRBJ2-1,TRBV7-3
CASRRDRGGGSPLHF,TRBJ1-6,TRBV28
CASSFRADQYF,TRBJ2-5,TRBV5-6
CASSFASDNNEQFF,TRBJ2-1,TRBV5-1
CASSLPPAGTYEQYF,TRBJ2-7,TRBV5-6
CASSFGRGNYGYTF,TRBJ1-2,TRBV7-2
CASSTGNYEQYF,TRBJ2-7,TRBV27
CSAGGAGGAEAFF,TRBJ1-1,TRBV29-1
CASSLAGGGADTQYF,TRBJ2-3,TRBV28
CASSIRGRSMNTEAFF,TRBJ1-1,TRBV19
CASSLVSSGRKEQFF,TRBJ2-1,TRBV5-1
CASRKHSTDTQYF,TRBJ2-3,TRBV6-6
CASRPTGTAVPVF,TRBJ2-1,TRBV5-6
CASSRPRDSNEQFF,TRBJ2-1,TRBV14
CASSLEGRETQYF,TRBJ2-5,TRBV7-9
CASSFLRGTGELFF,TRBJ2-2,TRBV5-1
CASSSGTGSVNEQFF,TRBJ2-1,TRBV11-2
CASSPYLTESSYNEQFF,TRBJ2-1,TRBV18
CASSPTGFQTQYF,TRBJ2-5,TRBV6-6
CASSPEKGAQYF,TRBJ2-3,TRBV7-9
CASSLFQGRGYTF,TRBJ1-2,TRBV27
CAWSLTGIYTEAFF,TRBJ1-1,TRBV30
CASSPDGAYEQYF,TRBJ2-7,TRBV18
CASSPPTGNNVLTF,TRBJ2-6,TRBV5-5
CASSAPGGGKTEAFF,TRBJ1-1,TRBV6-1
CASRTWEGNTIYF,TRBJ1-3,TRBV28
CASSLKRGGAYGYTF,TRBJ1-2,TRBV27
CSVEERLADSYNEQFF,TRBJ2-1,TRBV29-1
CAWSHPDRGFYGYTF,TRBJ1-2,TRBV30
CASSPQGAALPFF,TRBJ2-1,TRBV6-6
CASSAEYGGSREAFF,TRBJ1-1,TRBV11-2
CASGQGRAHTEAFF,TRBJ1-1,TRBV30
CASSFPTGSTEAFF,TRBJ1-1,TRBV7-9
CASSYNRANYNEQFF,TRBJ2-1,TRBV7-3
CASSLVGQGELFF,TRBJ2-2,TRBV7-9
CASSLDRGTSVAKNIQYF,TRBJ2-4,TRBV11-2
CASSQGDFNEQFF,TRBJ2-1,TRBV4-2
CASSFEQGPYEQYF,TRBJ2-7,TRBV7-9
CASSDSSSDGYTF,TRBJ1-2,TRBV10-1
CASSFQKDTQYF,TRBJ2-3,TRBV7-8
CASRLDLNYGYTF,TRBJ1-2,TRBV6-6
CASSLPGLAGPSNTGELFF,TRBJ2-2,TRBV7-2